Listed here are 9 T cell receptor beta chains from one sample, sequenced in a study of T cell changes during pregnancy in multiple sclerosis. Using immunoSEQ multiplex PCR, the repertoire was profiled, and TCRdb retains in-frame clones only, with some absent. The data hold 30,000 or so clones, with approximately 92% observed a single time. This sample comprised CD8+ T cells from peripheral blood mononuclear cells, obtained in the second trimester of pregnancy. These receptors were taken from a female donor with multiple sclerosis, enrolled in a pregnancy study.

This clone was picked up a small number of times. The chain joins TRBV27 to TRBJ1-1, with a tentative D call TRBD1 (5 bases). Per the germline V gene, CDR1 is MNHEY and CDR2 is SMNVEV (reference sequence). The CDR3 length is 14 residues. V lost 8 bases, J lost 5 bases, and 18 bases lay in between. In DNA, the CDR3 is TGTGCCAGCTTCACTCGGGGGGGAACAACTGAAGCTTTCTTT. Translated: CASFTRGGTTEAFF.

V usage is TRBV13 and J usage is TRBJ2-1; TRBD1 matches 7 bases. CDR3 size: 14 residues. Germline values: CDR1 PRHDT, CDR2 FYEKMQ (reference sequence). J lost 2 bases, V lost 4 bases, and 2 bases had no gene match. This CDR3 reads CASSSQGAYNEQFF. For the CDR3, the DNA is TGTGCCAGCAGCTCTCAGGGGGCCTACAATGAGCAGTTCTTC.

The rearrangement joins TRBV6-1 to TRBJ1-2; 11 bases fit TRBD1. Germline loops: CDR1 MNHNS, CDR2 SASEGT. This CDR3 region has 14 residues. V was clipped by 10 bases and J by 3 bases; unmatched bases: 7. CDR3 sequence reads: CAIRRTGGDYGYTF. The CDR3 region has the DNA TGTGCCATTCGGCGGACAGGGGGCGACTATGGCTACACCTTC.

The CDR3 loop is CASSEVGGGGNEQFF. CDR3 nucleotide sequence: TGTGCCAGCAGTGAAGTGGGGGGGGGTGGAAATGAGCAGTTCTTC. This chain joins TRBV6-1 and TRBJ2-1; TRBD2 aligns across 7 bases. From germline, CDR1 is MNHNS and CDR2 SASEGT. The V segment lost 1 base and the J segment 7 bases; nucleotides outside the gene matches: 7. CDR3 length equals 15 residues.

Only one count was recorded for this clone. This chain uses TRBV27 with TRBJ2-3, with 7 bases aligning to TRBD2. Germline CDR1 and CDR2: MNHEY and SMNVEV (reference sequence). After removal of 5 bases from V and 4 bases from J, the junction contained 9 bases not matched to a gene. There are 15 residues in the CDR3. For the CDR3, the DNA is TGTGCCAGCAGTCCGGGGACTATTACCCCAGATACGCAGTATTTT. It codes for CASSPGTITPDTQYF.

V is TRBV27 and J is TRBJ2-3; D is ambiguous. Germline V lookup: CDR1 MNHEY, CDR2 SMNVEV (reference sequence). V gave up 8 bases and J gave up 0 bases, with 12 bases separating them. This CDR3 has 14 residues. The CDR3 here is CASGTQSSTDTQYF. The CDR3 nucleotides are TGTGCCAGCGGAACACAGTCTAGCACAGATACGCAGTATTTT.

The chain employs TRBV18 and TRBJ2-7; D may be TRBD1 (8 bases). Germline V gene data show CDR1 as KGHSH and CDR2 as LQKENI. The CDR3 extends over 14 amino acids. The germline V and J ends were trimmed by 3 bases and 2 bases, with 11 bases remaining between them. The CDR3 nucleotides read TGTGCCAGCTCACCTACAGGGGGGGCCTACGAGCAGTACTTC. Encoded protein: CASSPTGGAYEQYF.

The CDR3 region has the DNA TGTGCCAGCAGCGGCCGGCGGGCTTACAATGAGCAGTTCTTC. It specifies CASSGRRAYNEQFF. The chain has TRBV27 and TRBJ2-1, with TRBD2 as a possible D gene (5 bases). The CDR3 is 14 amino acids. From germline, CDR1 is MNHEY and CDR2 SMNVEV (reference sequence). The V end lost 6 bases, the J end lost 4 bases, and 13 bases lay between the germline ends.

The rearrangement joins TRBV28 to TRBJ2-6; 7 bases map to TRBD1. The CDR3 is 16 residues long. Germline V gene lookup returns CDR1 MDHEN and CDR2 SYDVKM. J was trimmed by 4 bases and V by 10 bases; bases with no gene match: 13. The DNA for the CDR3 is TGTGCCACCGTATCAACAGGGGCACTAGGGGCCAACGTCCTGACTTTC. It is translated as CATVSTGALGANVLTF.